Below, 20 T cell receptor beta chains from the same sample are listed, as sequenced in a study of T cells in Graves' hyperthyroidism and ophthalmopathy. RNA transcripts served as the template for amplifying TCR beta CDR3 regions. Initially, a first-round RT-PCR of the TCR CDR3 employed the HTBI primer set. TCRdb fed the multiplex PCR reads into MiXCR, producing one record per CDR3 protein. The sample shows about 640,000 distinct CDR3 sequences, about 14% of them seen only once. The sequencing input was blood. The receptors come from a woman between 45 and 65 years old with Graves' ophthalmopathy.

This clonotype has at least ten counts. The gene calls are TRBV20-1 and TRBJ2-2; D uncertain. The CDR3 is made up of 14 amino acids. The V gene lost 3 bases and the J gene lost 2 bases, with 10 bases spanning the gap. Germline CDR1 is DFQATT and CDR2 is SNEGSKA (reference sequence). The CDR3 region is CSASSRANTGELFF. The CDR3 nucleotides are TGCAGTGCTAGTAGTAGGGCAAACACCGGGGAGCTGTTTTTT.

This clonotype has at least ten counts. The CDR3 bases are TGTGCCAGCAGTTCCTACCCCGAGCAGTACTTC. As protein: CASSSYPEQYF. The chain is built from TRBV28 and TRBJ2-7, with unresolved D. The CDR3 is 11 residues long. With 4 bases removed from V and 6 bases from J, the gap between germline ends came to 7 bases. Germline loops: CDR1 MDHEN, CDR2 SYDVKM.

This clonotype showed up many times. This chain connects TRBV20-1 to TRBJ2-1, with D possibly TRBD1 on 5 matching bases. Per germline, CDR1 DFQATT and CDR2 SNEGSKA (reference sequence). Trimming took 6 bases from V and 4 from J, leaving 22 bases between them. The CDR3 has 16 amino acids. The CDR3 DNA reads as TGCAGTGCACAAACACGGCAGGGATTCGTTTACAATGAGCAGTTCTTC. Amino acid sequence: CSAQTRQGFVYNEQFF.

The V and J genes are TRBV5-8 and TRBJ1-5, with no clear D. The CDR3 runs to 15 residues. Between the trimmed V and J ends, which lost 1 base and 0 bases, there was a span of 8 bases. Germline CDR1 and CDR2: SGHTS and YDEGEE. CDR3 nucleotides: TGTGCCAGCAGCTTGTTTCAGTATAGCAATCAGCCCCAGCATTTT. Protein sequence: CASSLFQYSNQPQHF.

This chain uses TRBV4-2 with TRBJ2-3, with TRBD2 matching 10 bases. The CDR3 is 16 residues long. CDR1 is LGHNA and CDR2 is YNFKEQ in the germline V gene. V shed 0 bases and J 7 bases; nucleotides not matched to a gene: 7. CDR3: CASSQDSSGSLNTQYF. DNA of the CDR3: TGTGCCAGCAGCCAAGATTCTAGCGGGAGTTTGAATACGCAGTATTTT.

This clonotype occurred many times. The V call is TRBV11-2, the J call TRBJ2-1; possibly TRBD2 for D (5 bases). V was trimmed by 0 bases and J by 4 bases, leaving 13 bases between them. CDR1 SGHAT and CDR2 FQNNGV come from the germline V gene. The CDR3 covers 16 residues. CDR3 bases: TGTGCCAGCAGCTTAGATCTAGCCAGGTTATACAATGAGCAGTTCTTC. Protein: CASSLDLARLYNEQFF.

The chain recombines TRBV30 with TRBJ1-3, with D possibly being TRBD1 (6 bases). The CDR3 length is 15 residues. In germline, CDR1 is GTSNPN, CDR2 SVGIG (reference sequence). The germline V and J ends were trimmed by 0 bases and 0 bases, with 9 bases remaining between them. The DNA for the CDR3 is TGTGCCTGGAGTGTACTAGGGGGCTCTGGAAACACCATATATTTT. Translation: CAWSVLGGSGNTIYF. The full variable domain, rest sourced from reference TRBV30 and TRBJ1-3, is SQTIHQWPATLVQPVGSPLSLECTVEGTSNPNLYWYRQAAGRGLQLLFYSVGIGQISSEVPQNLSASRPQDRQFILSSKKLLLSDSGFYLCAWSVLGGSGNTIYFGEGSWLTVV.

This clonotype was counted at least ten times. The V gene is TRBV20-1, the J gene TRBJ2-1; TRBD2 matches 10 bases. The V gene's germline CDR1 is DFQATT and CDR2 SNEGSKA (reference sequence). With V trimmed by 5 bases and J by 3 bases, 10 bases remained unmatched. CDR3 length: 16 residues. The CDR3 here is CSALHLAGGFYNEQFF. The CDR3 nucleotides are TGCAGTGCTCTTCATTTAGCGGGAGGCTTCTACAATGAGCAGTTCTTC.

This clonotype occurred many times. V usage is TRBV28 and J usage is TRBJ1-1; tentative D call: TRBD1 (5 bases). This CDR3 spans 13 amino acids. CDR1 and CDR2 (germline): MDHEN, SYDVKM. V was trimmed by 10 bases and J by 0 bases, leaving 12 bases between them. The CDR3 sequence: CATERGMNTEAFF. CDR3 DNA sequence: TGTGCCACCGAACGGGGGATGAACACTGAAGCTTTCTTT.

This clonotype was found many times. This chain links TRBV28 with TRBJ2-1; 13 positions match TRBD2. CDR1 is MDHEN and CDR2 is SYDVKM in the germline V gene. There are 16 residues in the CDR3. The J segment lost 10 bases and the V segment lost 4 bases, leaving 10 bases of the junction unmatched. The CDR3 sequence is CASSSPGLAGIGEQFF. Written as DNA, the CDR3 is TGTGCCAGCAGTTCTCCGGGACTAGCGGGAATAGGCGAGCAGTTCTTC.

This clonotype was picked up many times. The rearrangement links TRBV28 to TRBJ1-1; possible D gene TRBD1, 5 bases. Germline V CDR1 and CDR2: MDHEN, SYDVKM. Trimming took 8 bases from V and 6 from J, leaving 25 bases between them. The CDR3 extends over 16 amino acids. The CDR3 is CASPSSRTSFGAEAFF. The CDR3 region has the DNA TGTGCCAGCCCTTCAAGTCGGACATCCTTTGGCGCTGAAGCTTTCTTT.

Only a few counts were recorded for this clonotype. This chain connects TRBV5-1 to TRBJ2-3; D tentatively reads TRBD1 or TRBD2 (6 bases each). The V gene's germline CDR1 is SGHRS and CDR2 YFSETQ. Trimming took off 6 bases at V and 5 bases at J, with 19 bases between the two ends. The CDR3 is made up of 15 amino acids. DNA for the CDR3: TGCGCCAGCAAGGAACGGGGGCGATTAATAGATACGCAGTATTTT. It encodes CASKERGRLIDTQYF.

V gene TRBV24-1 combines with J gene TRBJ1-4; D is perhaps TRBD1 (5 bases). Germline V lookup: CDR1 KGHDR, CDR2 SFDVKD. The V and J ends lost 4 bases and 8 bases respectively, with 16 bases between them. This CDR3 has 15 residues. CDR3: CATSDPRDGREKLFF. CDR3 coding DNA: TGTGCCACCAGTGACCCCAGGGACGGGCGGGAAAAACTGTTTTTT.

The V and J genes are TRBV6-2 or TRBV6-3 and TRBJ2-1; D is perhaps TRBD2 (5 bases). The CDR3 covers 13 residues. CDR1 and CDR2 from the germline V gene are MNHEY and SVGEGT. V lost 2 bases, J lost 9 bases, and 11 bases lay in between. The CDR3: CASSYGSRVEQFF. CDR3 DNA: TGTGCCAGCAGTTACGGGAGCCGGGTTGAGCAGTTCTTC.

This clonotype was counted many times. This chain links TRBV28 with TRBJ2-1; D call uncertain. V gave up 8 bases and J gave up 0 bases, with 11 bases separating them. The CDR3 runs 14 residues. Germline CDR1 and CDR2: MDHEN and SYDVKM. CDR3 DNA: TGTGCCAGCCTAAAGCGTCCCTCCTACAATGAGCAGTTCTTC. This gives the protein CASLKRPSYNEQFF.

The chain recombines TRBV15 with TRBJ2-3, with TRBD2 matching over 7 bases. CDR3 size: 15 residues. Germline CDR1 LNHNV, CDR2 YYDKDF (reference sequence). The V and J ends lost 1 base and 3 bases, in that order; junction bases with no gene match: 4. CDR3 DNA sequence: TGTGCCACCAGCAGAGGTTCGGGGGGTACAGATACGCAGTATTTT. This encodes CATSRGSGGTDTQYF.

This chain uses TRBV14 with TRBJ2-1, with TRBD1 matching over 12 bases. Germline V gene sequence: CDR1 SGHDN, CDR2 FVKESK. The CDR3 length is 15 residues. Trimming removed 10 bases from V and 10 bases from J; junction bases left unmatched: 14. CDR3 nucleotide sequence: TGTGCCATCCTGCAACCGGGACAGGGGGCCGGGGAGCAGTTCTTC. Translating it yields CAILQPGQGAGEQFF.

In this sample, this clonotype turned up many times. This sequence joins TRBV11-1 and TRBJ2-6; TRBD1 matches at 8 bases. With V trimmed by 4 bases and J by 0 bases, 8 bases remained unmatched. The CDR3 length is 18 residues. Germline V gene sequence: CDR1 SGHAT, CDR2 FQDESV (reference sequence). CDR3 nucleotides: TGTGCCAGCAGCTCGACAGGGGTCGTTATCTCTGGGGCCAACGTCCTGACTTTC. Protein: CASSSTGVVISGANVLTF.

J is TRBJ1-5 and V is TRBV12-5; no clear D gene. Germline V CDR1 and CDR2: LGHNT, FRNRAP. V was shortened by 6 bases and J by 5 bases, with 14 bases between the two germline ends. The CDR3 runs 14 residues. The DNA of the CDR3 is TGTGCTAGTGGCCGCGGAGGCGATTATCAGCCCCAGCATTTT. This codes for CASGRGGDYQPQHF.

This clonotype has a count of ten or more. CDR3: CASSPPGHGELFF. CDR3 DNA: TGTGCCAGCAGTCCGCCGGGACACGGGGAGCTGTTTTTT. J is TRBJ2-2 and V is TRBV6-1; maybe TRBD1 (6 bases). Germline V lookup: CDR1 MNHNS, CDR2 SASEGT. Between the trimmed V and J ends, which lost 5 bases and 7 bases, there was a span of 11 bases. CDR3 length: 13 residues.